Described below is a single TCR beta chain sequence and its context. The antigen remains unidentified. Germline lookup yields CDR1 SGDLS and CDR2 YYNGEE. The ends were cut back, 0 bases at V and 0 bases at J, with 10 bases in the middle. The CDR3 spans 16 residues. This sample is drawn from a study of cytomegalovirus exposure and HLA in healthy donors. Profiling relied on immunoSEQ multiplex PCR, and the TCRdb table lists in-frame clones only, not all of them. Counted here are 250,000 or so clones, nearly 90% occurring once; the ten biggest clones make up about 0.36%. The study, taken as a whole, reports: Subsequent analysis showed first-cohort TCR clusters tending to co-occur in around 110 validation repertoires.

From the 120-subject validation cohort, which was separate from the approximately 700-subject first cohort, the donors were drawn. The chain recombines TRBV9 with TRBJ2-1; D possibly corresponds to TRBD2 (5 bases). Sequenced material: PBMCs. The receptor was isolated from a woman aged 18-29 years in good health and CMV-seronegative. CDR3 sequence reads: CASSVAGKSSYNEQFF. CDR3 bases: TGTGCCAGCAGCGTAGCGGGGAAAAGCTCCTACAATGAGCAGTTCTTC.